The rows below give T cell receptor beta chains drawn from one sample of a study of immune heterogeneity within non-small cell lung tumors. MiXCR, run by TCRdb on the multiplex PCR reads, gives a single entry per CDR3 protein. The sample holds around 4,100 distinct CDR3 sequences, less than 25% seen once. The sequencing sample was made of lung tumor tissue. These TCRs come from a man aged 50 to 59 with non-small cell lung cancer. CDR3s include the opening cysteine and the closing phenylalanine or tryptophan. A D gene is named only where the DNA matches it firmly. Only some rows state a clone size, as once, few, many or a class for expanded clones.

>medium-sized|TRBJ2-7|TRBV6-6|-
TGTGCCAGCAGTTACTCGACGACACAGTCCTACGAGCAGTACTTC
CASSYSTTQSYEQYF
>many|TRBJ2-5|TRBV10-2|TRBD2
TGCGCCAGCAGGAGGACTAGCGGGGGGGCCAGGGAGACCCAGTACTTC
CASRRTSGGARETQYF
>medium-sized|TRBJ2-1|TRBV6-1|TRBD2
TGTGCCAGCGAGTCTAGCGGGAATTCCCGTTATGAGCAGTTCTTC
CASESSGNSRYEQFF
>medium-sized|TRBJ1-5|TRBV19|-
TGTGCCAGTAGTATATACACCAGGGGAGGCAATCAGCCCCAGCATTTT
CASSIYTRGGNQPQHF
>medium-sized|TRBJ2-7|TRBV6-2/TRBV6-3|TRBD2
TGTGCCAGCAGCCCCCTGACTAGCGGGGATATCTACGAGCAGTACTTC
CASSPLTSGDIYEQYF
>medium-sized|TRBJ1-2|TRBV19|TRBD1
TGTGCCAGTAGTACCCTCTTACAGGGGGCGGACTATGGCTACACCTTC
CASSTLLQGADYGYTF
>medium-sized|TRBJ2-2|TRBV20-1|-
TGCAGTGCTGGGACTCAAACCGGGGAGCTGTTTTTT
CSAGTQTGELFF
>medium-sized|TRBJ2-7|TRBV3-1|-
TGTGCCAGCAGCCAAGTACCGGGCGAGCAGTACTTC
CASSQVPGEQYF
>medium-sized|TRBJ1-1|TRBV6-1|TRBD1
TGTGCCACAACACGACAGGGGAACACTGAAGCTTTCTTT
CATTRQGNTEAFF
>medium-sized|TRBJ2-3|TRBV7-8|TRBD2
TGTGCCAGCAGCCCCATGTCCCTACTAGCGGGAGGGCCAAGGGATACGCAGTATTTT
CASSPMSLLAGGPRDTQYF
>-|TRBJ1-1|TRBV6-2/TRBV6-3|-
TGTTCCAGCAGTTACTCAGACAGGAACATTGAAGCTTTCTTT
CSSSYSDRNIEAFF
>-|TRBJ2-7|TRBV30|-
TGTGCCTGGACCCCGGAACTGCCGTACGAGCAGCACTTC
CAWTPELPYEQHF
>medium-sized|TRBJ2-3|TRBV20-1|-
TGCAGTGCTGGGAAACAGAGGGCAGCAGATACGCAGTATTTT
CSAGKQRAADTQYF
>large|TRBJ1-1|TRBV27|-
TGTGCCAGCAGTTTATTACCCTCGGTGAACACTGAAGCTTTCTTT
CASSLLPSVNTEAFF
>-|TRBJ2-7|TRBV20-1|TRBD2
TGCAGTGCTACCCCTAGCGGGAGCCACGAGCAGTACTTC
CSATPSGSHEQYF
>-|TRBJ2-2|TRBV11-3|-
TGTGCCGGCTCGGGGGCCGGTACCGGGGAGCTGTTTTTT
CAGSGAGTGELFF
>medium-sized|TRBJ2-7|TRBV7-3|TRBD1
TGTGCCAGCAGTTTGGACAGGGGGAGGGAGCAGTACTTC
CASSLDRGREQYF
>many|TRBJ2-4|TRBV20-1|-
TGCAGTGCTAATCGGGGGAGTGGGGACATTCAGTACTTC
CSANRGSGDIQYF
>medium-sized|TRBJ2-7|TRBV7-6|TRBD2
TGTGCCAGCAGCTTAAACGCGGCGTCTAGCGGAACCTACGAGCAGTACTTC
CASSLNAASSGTYEQYF
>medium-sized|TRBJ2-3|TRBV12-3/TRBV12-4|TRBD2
TGTGCCAGCAGCCCCGGGACTAGCGGAGATACGCAGTATTTT
CASSPGTSGDTQYF
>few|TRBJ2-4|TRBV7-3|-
TGTGCCAGCAGCTTAAAGGGGGGATTTCCGGACATTCAGTACTTC
CASSLKGGFPDIQYF
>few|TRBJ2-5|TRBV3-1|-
TGTGCCAGCAGCCAAGTCAGGTCCCAAGAGACCCAGTACTTC
CASSQVRSQETQYF
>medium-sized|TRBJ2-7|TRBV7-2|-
TGTGCCAGCAGCGTACAGGGGGGGTCTTATGAGCAGTACTTC
CASSVQGGSYEQYF
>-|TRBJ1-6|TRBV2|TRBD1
TGTGCCAGCGAGACAGGACAGGGGTTGTCACCCCTCCAATTT
CASETGQGLSPLQF
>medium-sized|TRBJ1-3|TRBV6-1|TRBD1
TGTGCCAGCAGACATGACAGGGGTGGAAACACCATATATTTT
CASRHDRGGNTIYF
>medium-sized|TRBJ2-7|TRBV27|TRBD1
TGTGCCAGCAGGAGACAGGGGCTATCCTACGAGCAGTACTTC
CASRRQGLSYEQYF
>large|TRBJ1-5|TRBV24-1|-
TGTGCCACCACCGCTAGCAATCAGCCCCAGCATTTT
CATTASNQPQHF
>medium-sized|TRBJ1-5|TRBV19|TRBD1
TGTGCCCCCCAAGCCCACAGGGGGTGCCATCAGCCCCAGCATTTT
CAPQAHRGCHQPQHF
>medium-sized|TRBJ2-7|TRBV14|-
TGTGCCAGCAGGGCCGCCGGGACACCAGATTACGAGCAGTACTTC
CASRAAGTPDYEQYF
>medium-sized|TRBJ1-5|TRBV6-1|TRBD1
TGTGCCAGCAGCAGGACAGGGGCGAGCAATCAGCCCCAGCATTTT
CASSRTGASNQPQHF